This record covers a single TCR beta chain. TCRdb processed the RT-PCR reads anew with MiXCR; each CDR3 protein has one entry. The profile shows roughly 190,000 distinct CDR3 sequences, 12% of them singletons. This record belongs to a study of response to subunit inactivated influenza vaccine. Germline V lookup: CDR1 LGHDT, CDR2 YNNKEL (reference sequence). There are 18 residues in the CDR3. With 2 bases removed from V and 5 bases from J, the gap between germline ends came to 25 bases. In addition, the sample was reused for a study of T cells expressing NK-cell markers. That paper states: Researchers built TCR beta cDNA using 5'RACE template switching with UMIs. According to the study, TCR beta repertoires originated from sorted CD3+CD56+NKG2C+, CD3+CD56+NKG2C- and CD3+CD56-NKG2C+ T cells. The eight sequenced donors comprised seven who were HCMV-seropositive and one who was seronegative. In a group of 5 or 6 donors, dominant NKG2C+ clonotypes represented about 1.0-7.5% of CD8+ T cells. Several donors showed these clonotypes also leading the CD3+CD56-NKG2C+ fraction.

The clonotype originates from a man aged 50 to 60 who received an inactivated influenza vaccine. The V call is TRBV3-1, the J call TRBJ2-7; TRBD1 or TRBD2 may be the D gene (6 bases each). The input for sequencing was CD8+ T cells sorted from PBMCs, taken 12 days after vaccination. The CDR3 here is CASSQSMRGAGPDHEQYF. The CDR3 nucleotides read TGTGCCAGCAGCCAATCTATGAGGGGGGCGGGACCCGACCACGAGCAGTACTTC.